These 12 T cell receptor beta chains originate from one sample sequenced in a study of cytomegalovirus exposure and HLA in healthy donors. PCR involved 60 Vbeta and 13 Jbeta primers. Assay used: immunoSEQ multiplex PCR; TCRdb lists only in-frame clones, some missing. Here the sample spans approximately 190,000 clones, over 65% being singletons. Sequenced material: PBMCs. The receptors originated from a woman aged 25 to 39 in good health and CMV-seronegative.

The rearrangement joins TRBV4-2 to TRBJ2-7, with D possibly TRBD2 on 6 matching bases. The CDR3 extends over 13 amino acids. CDR1 and CDR2 (germline): LGHNA, YNFKEQ. The V gene lost 4 bases and the J gene lost 5 bases, with 12 bases spanning the gap. This chain's CDR3 is CASSRRAGNEQYF. CDR3 bases: TGTGCCAGCAGCCGGCGGGCGGGGAACGAGCAGTACTTC.

This clone was counted between two and nine times. This sequence joins TRBV7-3 and TRBJ2-7, with 12 bases identical to TRBD1. The CDR3 length is 15 residues. Trimming cost V 5 bases and J 4 bases; bases outside gene matches: 6. Looked up from germline, CDR1 is SGHTA and CDR2 is FQGTGA. CDR3 DNA sequence: TGTGCCAGCAGCCAAGGGACAGGGGGCAAGTACGAGCAGTACTTC. Encoded protein: CASSQGTGGKYEQYF.

This chain links TRBV10-1 with TRBJ1-5; 10 bases line up with TRBD1. The CDR3 runs to 15 residues. The germline CDR1 and CDR2 sequences are WNHNN and SYGVQD (reference sequence). V trimming: 8 bases; J trimming: 5 bases; junction bases outside the gene matches: 9. Here the CDR3 reads CASPILGQGDQPQHF. The CDR3 coding sequence is TGCGCCAGCCCTATTCTCGGACAGGGGGATCAGCCCCAGCATTTT.

This clone has just one count. The CDR3, as DNA: TGCAGCGTTCGAGAAGGGGACACTGAAGCTTTCTTT. Its translation: CSVREGDTEAFF. The chain couples TRBV29-1 to TRBJ1-1, with a tentative D call TRBD1 (5 bases). Trimming left V 5 bases short and J 3 bases short, with 10 bases between. Germline loops: CDR1 SQVTM, CDR2 ANQGSEA. The CDR3 sequence is 12 residues long.

The V gene is TRBV20-1, the J gene TRBJ1-2, with D maybe TRBD1 (5 bases). V was cut by 4 bases and J by 6 bases, with 9 bases left in between. CDR3 length: 11 amino acids. From germline, CDR1 is DFQATT and CDR2 SNEGSKA (reference sequence). The CDR3 DNA reads TGCAGTGCTACAGGGTACGATGGCTACACCTTC. Amino acid sequence: CSATGYDGYTF.

The V and J genes are TRBV6-4 and TRBJ2-1, with 11 bases fitting TRBD2. The J segment lost 8 bases and the V segment lost 6 bases, leaving 9 bases of the junction unmatched. Germline lookup yields CDR1 MRHNA and CDR2 SNTAGT. The CDR3 length is 15 residues. DNA for the CDR3: TGTGCCAGCAGCCTAACTAGCGGGAGCTTGGATGAGCAGTTCTTC. The encoded protein is CASSLTSGSLDEQFF.

For the CDR3, the DNA is TGTGCCAGCAGCTACACCGAGGGCACTGAAGCTTTCTTT. It codes for CASSYTEGTEAFF. This rearrangement joins TRBV7-9 to TRBJ1-1, with D uncertain. The CDR3 totals 13 residues. Germline V gene sequence: CDR1 SEHNR, CDR2 FQNEAQ (reference sequence). The V and J ends lost 4 bases and 4 bases respectively, with 10 bases between them.

The gene calls are TRBV10-2 and TRBJ1-2, with 12 bases aligning to TRBD1. CDR3 length equals 15 residues. Unmatched junction bases numbered 9, after V lost 6 bases and J lost 7 bases. Germline lookup yields CDR1 WSHSY and CDR2 SAAADI. CDR3 protein: CASSERGQGAFGYTF. The CDR3 region has the DNA TGCGCCAGCAGCGAGAGGGGACAGGGGGCTTTTGGCTACACCTTC.

This rearrangement joins TRBV4-1 to TRBJ2-5, with TRBD1 matching 10 bases. The DNA matches TRBJ2-7 better at its end, which makes the J call doubtful. Germline V gene lookup returns CDR1 MGHRA and CDR2 YSYEKL. The CDR3 totals 15 residues. CDR3 amino acids: CASSHPGQGSYEQYF. The CDR3 nucleotides are TGCGCCAGCAGCCATCCGGGACAGGGGTCCTACGAGCAGTACTTC.

This chain uses TRBV7-2 with TRBJ2-7; D is possibly TRBD1 (5 bases). The CDR3 consists of 17 residues. Trimming shortened V by 1 base and J by 1 base, and 17 bases separated the two germline ends. CDR1 SGHTA and CDR2 FQGNSA come from the germline V gene. For the CDR3, the DNA is TGTGCCAGCAGCTTAGAGACGGCGCAGGGATTATCCTACGAGCAGTACTTC. Protein: CASSLETAQGLSYEQYF.

J is TRBJ2-5 and V is TRBV15, with 7 bases that match TRBD1. Trimming cost V 2 bases and J 2 bases; bases outside gene matches: 2. This CDR3 has 14 residues. In germline, CDR1 is LNHNV, CDR2 YYDKDF (reference sequence). The CDR3 DNA reads TGTGCCACCAGCAGAAGGGGACAGCAAGAGACCCAGTACTTC. As protein: CATSRRGQQETQYF.

The chain combines TRBV15 with TRBJ2-3, with D perhaps TRBD2 (6 bases). CDR1 and CDR2 (germline): LNHNV, YYDKDF (reference sequence). The CDR3 has 16 residues. Between the trimmed V and J ends, which lost 3 bases and 1 base, there was a span of 14 bases. The CDR3 here is CATSRAFREGTDTQYF. DNA of the CDR3: TGTGCCACCAGCAGGGCTTTCAGGGAGGGCACAGATACGCAGTATTTT.